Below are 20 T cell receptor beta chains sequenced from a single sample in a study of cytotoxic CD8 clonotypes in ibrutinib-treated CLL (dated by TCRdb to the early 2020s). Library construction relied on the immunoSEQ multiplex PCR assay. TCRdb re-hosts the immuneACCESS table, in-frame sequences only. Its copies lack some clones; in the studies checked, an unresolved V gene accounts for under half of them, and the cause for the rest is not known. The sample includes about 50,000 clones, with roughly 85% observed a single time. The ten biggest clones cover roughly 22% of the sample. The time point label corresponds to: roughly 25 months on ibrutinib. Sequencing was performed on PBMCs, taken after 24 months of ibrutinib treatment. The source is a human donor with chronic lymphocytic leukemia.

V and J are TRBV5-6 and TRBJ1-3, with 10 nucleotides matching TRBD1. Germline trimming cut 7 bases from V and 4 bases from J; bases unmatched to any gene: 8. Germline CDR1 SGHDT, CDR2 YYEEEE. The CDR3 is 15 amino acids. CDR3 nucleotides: TGTGCCAGCCAACCGGGACAGGGGTTAGGAAACACCATATATTTT. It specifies CASQPGQGLGNTIYF. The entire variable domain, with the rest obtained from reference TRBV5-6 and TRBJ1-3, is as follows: DAGVTQSPTHLIKTRGQQVTLRCSPKSGHDTVSWYQQALGQGPQFIFQYYEEEERQRGNFPDRFSGHQFPNYSSELNVNALLLGDSALYLCASQPGQGLGNTIYFGEGSWLTVV.

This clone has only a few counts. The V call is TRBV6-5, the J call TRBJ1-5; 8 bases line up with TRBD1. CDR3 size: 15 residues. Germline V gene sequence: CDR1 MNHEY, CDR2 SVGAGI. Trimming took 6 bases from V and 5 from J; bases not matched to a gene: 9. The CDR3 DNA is TGTGCCAGCAGGAGCACTACAGGGGGGTATCAGCCCCAGCATTTT. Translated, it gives CASRSTTGGYQPQHF.

CDR3 amino acids: CASSAELAGGPLLHYEQYF. The CDR3, as DNA: TGTGCCAGCAGCGCCGAACTAGCGGGAGGGCCTCTACTACACTACGAGCAGTACTTC. The chain is built from TRBV5-4 and TRBJ2-7; 13 bases fit TRBD2. V lost 4 bases and J lost 3; bases outside the gene matches: 16. CDR3 length equals 19 residues. Germline CDR1 reads SGHNT; CDR2 reads YYREEE (reference sequence).

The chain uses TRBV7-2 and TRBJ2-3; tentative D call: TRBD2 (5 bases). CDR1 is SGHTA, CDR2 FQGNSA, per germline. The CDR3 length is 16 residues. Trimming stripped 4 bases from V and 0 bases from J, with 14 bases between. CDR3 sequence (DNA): TGTGCCAGCAGCTCCAACCTAGCTCAAAGCACAGATACGCAGTATTTT. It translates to CASSSNLAQSTDTQYF. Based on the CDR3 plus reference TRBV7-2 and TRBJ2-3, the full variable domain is GAGVSQSPSNKVTEKGKDVELRCDPISGHTALYWYRQSLGQGLEFLIYFQGNSAPDKSGLPSDRFSAERTGGSVSTLTIQRTQQEDSAVYLCASSSNLAQSTDTQYFGPGTRLTVL.

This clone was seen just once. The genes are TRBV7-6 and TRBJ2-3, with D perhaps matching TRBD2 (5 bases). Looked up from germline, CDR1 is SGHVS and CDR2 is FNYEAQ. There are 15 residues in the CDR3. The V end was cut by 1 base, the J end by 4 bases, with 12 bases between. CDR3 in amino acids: CASSLGLLEADTQYF. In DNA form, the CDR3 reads TGTGCCAGCAGCTTAGGACTTCTGGAGGCAGATACGCAGTATTTT. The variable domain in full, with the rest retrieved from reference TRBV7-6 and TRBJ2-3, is GAGVSQSPRYKVTKRGQDVALRCDPISGHVSLYWYRQALGQGPEFLTYFNYEAQQDKSGLPNDRFSAERPEGSISTLTIQRTEQRDSAMYRCASSLGLLEADTQYFGPGTRLTVL.

The CDR3 nucleotides are TGTGCCAGCAGCCAAGAGACAGGGTGGAGCTATGGCTACACCTTC. Its protein is CASSQETGWSYGYTF. The chain couples TRBV14 to TRBJ1-2, with 7 bases that match TRBD1. The length of the CDR3 is 15 residues. Germline V gives CDR1 SGHDN, CDR2 FVKESK. The trim removed 0 bases at V and 4 bases at J, leaving 5 bases unmatched.

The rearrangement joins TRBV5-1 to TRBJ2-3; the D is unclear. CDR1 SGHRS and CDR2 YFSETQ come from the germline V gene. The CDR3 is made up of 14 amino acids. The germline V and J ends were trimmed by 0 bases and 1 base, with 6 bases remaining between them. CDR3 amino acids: CASSLDTGTDTQYF. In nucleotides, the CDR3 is TGCGCCAGCAGCTTGGACACTGGCACAGATACGCAGTATTTT.

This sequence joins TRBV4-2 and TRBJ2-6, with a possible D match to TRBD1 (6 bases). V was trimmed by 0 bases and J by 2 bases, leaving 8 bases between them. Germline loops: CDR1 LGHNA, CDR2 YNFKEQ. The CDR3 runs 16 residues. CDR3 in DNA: TGTGCCAGCAGCCAAGATGAGGGGGCTGGGGCCAACGTCCTGACTTTC. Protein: CASSQDEGAGANVLTF.

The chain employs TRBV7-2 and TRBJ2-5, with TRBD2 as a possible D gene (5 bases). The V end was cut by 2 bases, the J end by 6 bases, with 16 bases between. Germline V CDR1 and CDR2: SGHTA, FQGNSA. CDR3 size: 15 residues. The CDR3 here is CASSLSSLGRQTQYF. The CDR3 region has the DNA TGTGCCAGCAGCTTATCCTCGTTGGGGAGACAGACCCAGTACTTC.

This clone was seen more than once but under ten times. CDR3 nucleotides: TGTGCCAGCAGCGGACAGGGGAATCAGCCCCAGCATTTT. It is translated as CASSGQGNQPQHF. J is TRBJ1-5 and V is TRBV7-9, with 9 bases that match TRBD1. This CDR3 is built from 13 residues. Germline V CDR1 and CDR2: SEHNR, FQNEAQ (reference sequence). V lost 5 bases, J lost 4 bases, and 0 bases stayed unmatched.

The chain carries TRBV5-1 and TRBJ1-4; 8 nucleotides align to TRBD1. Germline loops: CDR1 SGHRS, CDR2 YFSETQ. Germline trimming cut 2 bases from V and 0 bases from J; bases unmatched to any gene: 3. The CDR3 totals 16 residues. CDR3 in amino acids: CASSLQGVTTNEKLFF. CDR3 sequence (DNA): TGCGCCAGCAGCTTACAGGGGGTGACAACTAATGAAAAACTGTTTTTT.

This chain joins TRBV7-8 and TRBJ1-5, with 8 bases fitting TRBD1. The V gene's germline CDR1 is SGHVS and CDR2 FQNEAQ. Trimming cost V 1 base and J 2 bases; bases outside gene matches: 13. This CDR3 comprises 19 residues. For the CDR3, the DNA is TGTGCCAGCAGCTTAGGCTCGTGGCAGGGGGCGCGGGGCAATCAGCCCCAGCATTTT. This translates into CASSLGSWQGARGNQPQHF. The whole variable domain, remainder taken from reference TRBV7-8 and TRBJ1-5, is GAGVSQSPRYKVAKRGQDVALRCDPISGHVSLFWYQQALGQGPEFLTYFQNEAQLDKSGLPSDRFFAERPEGSVSTLKIQRTQQEDSAVYLCASSLGSWQGARGNQPQHFGDGTRLSIL.

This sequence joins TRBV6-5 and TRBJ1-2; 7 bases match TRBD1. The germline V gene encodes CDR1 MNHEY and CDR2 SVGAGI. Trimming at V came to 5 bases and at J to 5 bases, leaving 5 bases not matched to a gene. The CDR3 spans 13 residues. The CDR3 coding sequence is TGTGCCAGCAGTACGCCAGGGGGGTATGGCTACACCTTC. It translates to CASSTPGGYGYTF.

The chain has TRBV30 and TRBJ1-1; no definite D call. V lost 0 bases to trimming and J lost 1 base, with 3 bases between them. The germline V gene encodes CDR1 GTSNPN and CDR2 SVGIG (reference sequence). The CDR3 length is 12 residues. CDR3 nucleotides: TGTGCCTGGAGTGTGAAGAACACTGAAGCTTTCTTT. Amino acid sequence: CAWSVKNTEAFF.

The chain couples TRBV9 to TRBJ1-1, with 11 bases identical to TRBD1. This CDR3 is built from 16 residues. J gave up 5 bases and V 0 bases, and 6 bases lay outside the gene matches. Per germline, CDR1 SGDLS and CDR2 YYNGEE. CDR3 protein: CASSVGAGTGGTEAFF. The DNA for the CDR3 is TGTGCCAGCAGCGTAGGAGCCGGGACAGGGGGAACTGAAGCTTTCTTT.

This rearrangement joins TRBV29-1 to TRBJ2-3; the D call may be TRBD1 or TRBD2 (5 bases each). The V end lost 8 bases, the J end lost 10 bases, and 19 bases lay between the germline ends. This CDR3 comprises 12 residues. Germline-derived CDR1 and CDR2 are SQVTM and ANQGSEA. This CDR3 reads CSTWDLPTSQYF. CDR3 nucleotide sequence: TGCAGCACCTGGGACCTGCCCACTTCGCAGTATTTT.

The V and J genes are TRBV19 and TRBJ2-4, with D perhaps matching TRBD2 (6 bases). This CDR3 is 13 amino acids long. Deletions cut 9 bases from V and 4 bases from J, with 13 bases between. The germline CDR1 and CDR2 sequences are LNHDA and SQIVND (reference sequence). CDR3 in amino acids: CASAEGLKNIQYF. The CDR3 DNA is TGTGCCAGCGCGGAGGGCTTAAAAAACATTCAGTACTTC.

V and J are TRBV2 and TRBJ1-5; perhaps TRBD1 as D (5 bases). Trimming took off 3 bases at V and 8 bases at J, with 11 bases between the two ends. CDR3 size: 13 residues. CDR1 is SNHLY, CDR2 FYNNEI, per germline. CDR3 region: CASSEGGWEPQHF. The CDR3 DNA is TGTGCCAGCAGTGAGGGGGGTTGGGAGCCCCAGCATTTT.

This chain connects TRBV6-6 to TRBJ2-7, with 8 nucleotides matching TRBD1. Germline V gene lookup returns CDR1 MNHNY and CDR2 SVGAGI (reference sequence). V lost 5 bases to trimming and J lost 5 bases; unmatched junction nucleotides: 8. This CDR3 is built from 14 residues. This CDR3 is CASSQTGEVHEQYF. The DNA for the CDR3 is TGTGCCAGCAGTCAGACAGGGGAGGTTCACGAGCAGTACTTC.

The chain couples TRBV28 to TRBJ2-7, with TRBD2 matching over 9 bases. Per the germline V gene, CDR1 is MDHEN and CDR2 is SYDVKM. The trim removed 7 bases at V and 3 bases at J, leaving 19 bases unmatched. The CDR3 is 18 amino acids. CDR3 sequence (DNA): TGTGCCAGCAACCCGGGAGGTAAGCTTAGCGGGAGCAGCTACGAGCAGTACTTC. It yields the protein CASNPGGKLSGSSYEQYF.